Listed below are T cell receptor beta chains from one sample, sequenced in a study of PD-1 blockade in classical Hodgkin lymphoma. Libraries were prepared by immunoSEQ multiplex PCR; TCRdb keeps only in-frame clonotypes and omits some of them. The table has 55,000 to 80,000 clones, 88% seen once; the top ten hold 12%. The source material was peripheral blood mononuclear cells (PBMCs), sampled at baseline. The receptors originated from a human donor with classical Hodgkin lymphoma. Each CDR3 is given without its conserved first and last residue. Fields, in order: clone size, D gene, V gene, J gene, CDR3 protein. A D gene is named only where the DNA matches it firmly. Size tells how often a clone was seen (once, few, many) or the class of an expanded clone, and some rows leave it out.

.	.	TRBV11-2	TRBJ1-1	ASSPTRGNTEAF
.	.	TRBV15	TRBJ2-7	ATSGYEQY
few	.	TRBV7-9	TRBJ1-1	ASSSWEEAF
.	.	TRBV10-1	TRBJ2-7	ASDPALRGAGEQY
once	.	TRBV11-2	TRBJ1-1	ASSSLRQAGVPEAF
.	.	TRBV7-2	TRBJ2-5	ASSSREVVETQY
.	TRBD1	TRBV7-9	TRBJ1-4	ASSLRDRDEKLF
.	TRBD1	TRBV11-3	TRBJ2-7	ASSLGGQGNHEQY
.	.	TRBV11-2	TRBJ2-7	ASSFAGRSGEQY
.	.	TRBV29-1	TRBJ2-2	SVTLPRTGELF
.	.	TRBV10-1	TRBJ2-3	ASSSDSPTDTQY
.	.	TRBV4-2	TRBJ2-7	ASSLGGPYEQY
.	.	TRBV18	TRBJ1-4	ASSSDPRAFEKLF
.	.	TRBV28	TRBJ2-1	ASSLHTFPLSYNEQF
.	TRBD1	TRBV9	TRBJ2-1	ASSDDRGKQF
once	.	TRBV10-3	TRBJ2-3	AISVGTSSTDTQY
.	TRBD1	TRBV5-4	TRBJ2-7	ASSLQGAYEQY
.	TRBD2	TRBV10-3	TRBJ2-5	AISETSGLGETQY
.	TRBD1	TRBV7-8	TRBJ1-1	ASSPDRGLDTEAF
once	.	TRBV30	TRBJ1-2	AWSVRGGGYT
.	.	TRBV28	TRBJ2-7	ASSFPKDRPSYEQY
.	.	TRBV9	TRBJ2-3	ASSVTSRTDTQY
.	.	TRBV7-2	TRBJ2-5	ASSFRSDTQY
.	.	TRBV30	TRBJ2-7	AWNAASYEQY
.	.	TRBV12-1	TRBJ1-5	ASSFRVSGANQPQH
.	TRBD1	TRBV10-3	TRBJ1-1	AISESRRDRGQGTEAF
.	.	TRBV6-5	TRBJ1-2	ASRGGGFFYGYT
.	TRBD2	TRBV5-1	TRBJ2-5	ASSLAGLAGVGTQY
few	.	TRBV30	TRBJ2-7	AWREGAGRREQY
many	.	TRBV4-3	TRBJ2-1	ASSQGWETMYNEQF
.	.	TRBV5-8	TRBJ1-4	ASSLGDTIGKLF
.	TRBD1	TRBV7-9	TRBJ2-5	ASSPGTGIETQY
few	.	TRBV7-9	TRBJ1-1	ASNQESEAF
once	.	TRBV6-6	TRBJ1-6	ASSYSQTVYNSPLH
.	.	TRBV6-5	TRBJ2-3	ASGRMGTTDTQY
.	.	TRBV21-1	TRBJ2-5	AGIGGTQY
.	.	TRBV19	TRBJ1-5	ASSISGGSQPQH
.	.	TRBV4-2	TRBJ2-2	ASSQNLLGNTGELF
once	TRBD1	TRBV27	TRBJ2-7	ASSSTGTGGEGQY
.	TRBD2	TRBV2	TRBJ2-5	ASSGGLAGLETQY
.	.	TRBV6-5	TRBJ2-7	ASSGTSTYEQY